These 23 T cell receptor beta chains share one sample of origin, sequenced in a study of T cells in Graves' hyperthyroidism and ophthalmopathy. TCR beta CDR3 region amplification was performed from RNA transcripts. HTBI primers were used for first-round RT-PCR of the TCR CDR3. One entry per CDR3 protein, called by TCRdb with MiXCR from the multiplex PCR reads. This sample has almost 500,000 distinct CDR3 sequences, with under 25% found just once. Sequences were obtained from blood. All receptors derive from a woman in her 70s with Graves' ophthalmopathy.

This clonotype was observed many times. This chain joins TRBV11-2 and TRBJ2-7; TRBD2 agrees at 8 bases. Germline V gene data show CDR1 as SGHAT and CDR2 as FQNNGV. The V and J ends lost 3 bases and 5 bases, in that order; junction bases with no gene match: 6. The CDR3 sequence is 14 residues long. The CDR3 sequence is CASSLSGSSNEQYF. The CDR3 nucleotides read TGTGCCAGCAGCTTGAGCGGGAGTTCCAACGAGCAGTACTTC. Complete variable domain (other parts from reference TRBV11-2 and TRBJ2-7): EAGVAQSPRYKIIEKRQSVAFWCNPISGHATLYWYQQILGQGPKLLIQFQNNGVVDDSQLPKDRFSAERLKGVDSTLKIQPAKLEDSAVYLCASSLSGSSNEQYFGPGTRLTVT.

This clonotype has more than one count but fewer than ten. The chain recombines TRBV28 with TRBJ2-1; D gene uncertain. The germline CDR1 and CDR2 sequences are MDHEN and SYDVKM. V lost 5 bases, J lost 10 bases, and 12 bases lay in between. The CDR3 totals 12 residues. This CDR3 is CASSPIRGEQFF. CDR3 DNA: TGTGCCAGCAGTCCGATTAGAGGCGAGCAGTTCTTC.

This clonotype was counted at least ten times. The chain combines TRBV28 with TRBJ1-3; the D is unclear. The germline V and J ends were trimmed by 6 bases and 0 bases, with 12 bases remaining between them. This CDR3 contains 15 residues. CDR1 and CDR2 (germline): MDHEN, SYDVKM. The CDR3: CASSLLGGSGNTIYF. CDR3 DNA sequence: TGTGCCAGCAGCCTCCTGGGCGGCTCTGGAAACACCATATATTTT. Full variable domain (missing parts from reference TRBV28 and TRBJ1-3): DVKVTQSSRYLVKRTGEKVFLECVQDMDHENMFWYRQDPGLGLRLIYFSYDVKMKEKGDIPEGYSVSREKKERFSLILESASTNQTSMYLCASSLLGGSGNTIYFGEGSWLTVV.

The chain carries TRBV5-6 and TRBJ2-7; D is perhaps TRBD1 (5 bases). The germline gives CDR1 SGHDT, CDR2 YYEEEE. Deletions cut 4 bases from V and 2 bases from J, with 16 bases between. The CDR3 spans 15 residues. The CDR3 DNA is TGTGCCAGCAGCCCGTCACGACAGTTCACCTACGAGCAGTACTTC. Translated: CASSPSRQFTYEQYF.

V gene TRBV18 combines with J gene TRBJ1-2; D is perhaps TRBD1 (5 bases). Trimming pared 3 bases from V and 9 bases from J, leaving 14 bases between. From germline, CDR1 is KGHSH and CDR2 LQKENI. The CDR3 length is 13 residues. CDR3 residues: CASSPGVDIRYTF. The CDR3 DNA reads TGTGCCAGCTCACCGGGGGTAGACATACGCTACACCTTC.

The chain joins TRBV5-1 to TRBJ1-1; 9 nucleotides line up with TRBD1. The germline V gene has CDR1 SGHRS and CDR2 YFSETQ. The CDR3 has 15 residues. With 3 bases clipped from V and 4 bases from J, the junction kept 7 bases outside the gene matches. As DNA, the CDR3 is TGCGCCAGCAGCTCAGGGACAGGGCGGGTCACTGAAGCTTTCTTT. This translates into CASSSGTGRVTEAFF.

This clonotype was detected many times. The J gene is TRBJ2-5, the V gene TRBV2, with 7 bases aligning to TRBD1. V was clipped by 8 bases and J by 2 bases; unmatched bases: 5. The CDR3 sequence is 13 residues long. CDR1 is SNHLY and CDR2 is FYNNEI in the germline V gene. This CDR3 reads CASRGQAQETQYF. The CDR3 DNA is TGTGCCAGCCGAGGACAGGCGCAAGAGACCCAGTACTTC.

This chain connects TRBV5-5 to TRBJ2-7; D unresolved. V lost 4 bases to trimming and J lost 7 bases, with 24 bases between them. The CDR3 runs to 16 residues. Germline V gives CDR1 SGHKS, CDR2 YYEKEE (reference sequence). The chain's CDR3 is CASSLEKVASAEEQYF. The DNA for the CDR3 is TGTGCCAGCAGCCTCGAAAAGGTCGCCAGCGCGGAGGAGCAGTACTTC.

The CDR3 reads CASSLLGRTDSGNTIYF. Written as DNA, the CDR3 is TGTGCCAGCAGTTTATTAGGTCGGACTGACTCTGGAAACACCATATATTTT. The J gene is TRBJ1-3, the V gene TRBV28, with no clear D. The CDR3 is made up of 17 amino acids. The V gene lost 1 base and the J gene lost 0 bases, with 13 bases spanning the gap. Germline V lookup: CDR1 MDHEN, CDR2 SYDVKM.

This clonotype showed up just a few times. The V and J genes are TRBV6-2 or TRBV6-3 and TRBJ1-6; no clear D gene. With 1 base removed from V and 8 bases from J, the gap between germline ends came to 6 bases. In germline, CDR1 is MNHEY, CDR2 SVGEGT. The CDR3 consists of 13 residues. CDR3 DNA: TGTGCCAGCAGTTACTACGGGGATTCACCCCTCCACTTT. Translated: CASSYYGDSPLHF.

V gene TRBV3-1 combines with J gene TRBJ2-3, with a weak D call TRBD2 (6 bases). Germline CDR1 reads LGHDT; CDR2 reads YNNKEL (reference sequence). The CDR3 totals 14 residues. V was trimmed by 3 bases and J by 5 bases, leaving 12 bases between them. CDR3 protein: CASSHTTSQDTQYF. CDR3 coding DNA: TGTGCCAGCAGCCACACTACTAGCCAAGATACGCAGTATTTT.

This clonotype was seen a few times. V and J are TRBV11-2 and TRBJ1-2; weak D call: TRBD1 (5 bases). The V end lost 3 bases, the J end lost 5 bases, and 10 bases lay between the germline ends. This CDR3 has 13 residues. CDR1 is SGHAT and CDR2 is FQNNGV in the germline V gene. The CDR3 DNA reads TGTGCCAGCAGCTTGACAGTTATGTATGGCTACACCTTC. It is translated as CASSLTVMYGYTF. The complete variable domain, with remaining parts taken from reference TRBV11-2 and TRBJ1-2, reads EAGVAQSPRYKIIEKRQSVAFWCNPISGHATLYWYQQILGQGPKLLIQFQNNGVVDDSQLPKDRFSAERLKGVDSTLKIQPAKLEDSAVYLCASSLTVMYGYTFGSGTRLTVV.

This clonotype was found many times. The J gene is TRBJ2-1, the V gene TRBV20-1; 7 nucleotides match TRBD2. Per the germline V gene, CDR1 is DFQATT and CDR2 is SNEGSKA (reference sequence). The CDR3 is 15 residues long. After removal of 6 bases from V and 1 base from J, the junction contained 9 bases not matched to a gene. CDR3 bases: TGCAGTGCCAACCGGGACTATGCGTCCTACAATGAGCAGTTCTTC. Translated, it gives CSANRDYASYNEQFF.

The V gene is TRBV7-2, the J gene TRBJ2-1, with 10 bases fitting TRBD2. V lost 3 bases to trimming and J lost 9 bases; unmatched junction nucleotides: 8. The CDR3 extends over 15 amino acids. Germline-derived CDR1 and CDR2 are SGHTA and FQGNSA. The CDR3 coding sequence is TGTGCCAGCAGCTTTCGGGCTAGCGGGAGACTTGAGCAGTTCTTC. It yields the protein CASSFRASGRLEQFF.

In this sample, this clonotype turned up once. The chain employs TRBV3-1 and TRBJ1-2; D uncertain. CDR3 length equals 14 residues. Trimming removed 1 base at V and 4 bases at J, with 10 bases between. Germline V CDR1 and CDR2: LGHDT, YNNKEL (reference sequence). DNA for the CDR3: TGTGCCAGCAGCCAAGGTGGCAGGTTCTATGGCTACACCTTC. Protein sequence: CASSQGGRFYGYTF.

V and J are TRBV6-2 or TRBV6-3 and TRBJ2-1; TRBD2 might be the D (5 bases). From germline, CDR1 is MNHEY and CDR2 SVGEGT. This CDR3 has 16 amino acids. Trimming cost V 0 bases and J 3 bases, with 12 bases left between them. The CDR3 DNA reads as TGTGCCAGCAGTTACTCGAATCTAGCAAGCTACAATGAGCAGTTCTTC. This encodes CASSYSNLASYNEQFF.

In its sample, this clonotype was seen many times. The chain has TRBV5-1 and TRBJ2-3; 8 positions agree with TRBD2. Trimming cost V 4 bases and J 3 bases; bases outside gene matches: 10. CDR3 length: 16 residues. Germline loops: CDR1 SGHRS, CDR2 YFSETQ. The CDR3 sequence: CASSMGLDERTDTQYF. The DNA for the CDR3 is TGCGCCAGCAGCATGGGACTAGACGAGAGAACAGATACGCAGTATTTT.

There are many counts of this clonotype. CDR3 DNA sequence: TGTGCTAGTGGTTTGACCCAAGAGACCCAGTACTTC. Protein: CASGLTQETQYF. The V gene is TRBV12-5, the J gene TRBJ2-5; D is uncertain. Looked up from germline, CDR1 is LGHNT and CDR2 is FRNRAP. V lost 2 bases, J lost 1 base, and 2 bases lay in between. The CDR3 extends over 12 amino acids.

This chain uses TRBV11-2 with TRBJ2-5; D call uncertain. With 1 base removed from V and 7 bases from J, the gap between germline ends came to 7 bases. CDR3 size: 12 residues. Germline assignment: CDR1 SGHAT and CDR2 FQNNGV. CDR3 bases: TGTGCCAGCAGCTTAGTCTCGCGGACCCAGTACTTC. Encoded protein: CASSLVSRTQYF.

The chain carries TRBV6-1 and TRBJ2-3; D is possibly TRBD2 (5 bases). This CDR3 is 16 amino acids long. The germline CDR1 and CDR2 sequences are MNHNS and SASEGT. With 8 bases removed from V and 4 bases from J, the gap between germline ends came to 22 bases. CDR3 amino acids: CASSPERPRGPDTQYF. Here the CDR3 DNA reads TGTGCCAGCTCGCCCGAGCGGCCAAGAGGGCCAGATACGCAGTATTTT.

This clonotype turned up a few times. The V gene is TRBV6-1, the J gene TRBJ2-1; 10 positions match TRBD2. The CDR3 sequence is 17 residues long. Germline loops: CDR1 MNHNS, CDR2 SASEGT. Losses at the gene ends were 5 bases for V and 1 base for J; bases not matched to a gene: 8. Here the CDR3 reads CASSPLAGAGSYNEQFF. Written as DNA, the CDR3 is TGTGCCAGCAGTCCTCTAGCGGGAGCTGGGTCCTACAATGAGCAGTTCTTC.

The chain combines TRBV6-1 with TRBJ2-2, with 9 bases identical to TRBD2. Germline V gene data show CDR1 as MNHNS and CDR2 as SASEGT. The CDR3 extends over 14 amino acids. Trimming cost V 5 bases and J 14 bases; bases outside gene matches: 12. The CDR3 here is CASSRAGGLEELFF. DNA of the CDR3: TGTGCCAGCAGTCGAGCGGGGGGTTTGGAGGAACTGTTTTTT.

This rearrangement joins TRBV5-1 to TRBJ1-2, with D perhaps TRBD1 (5 bases). Looked up from germline, CDR1 is SGHRS and CDR2 is YFSETQ. V lost 7 bases to trimming and J lost 8 bases, with 18 bases between them. The CDR3 covers 13 residues. CDR3 nucleotides: TGCGCCAGCCGACAGAACAGGCAGGTGGGCTACACCTTC. Its protein is CASRQNRQVGYTF.